The 12 T cell receptor beta chains below were found in one sample sequenced in a study of T cells in Graves' hyperthyroidism and ophthalmopathy. TCR beta CDR3 region amplification was performed from RNA transcripts. A set of HTBI primers served as the primers for a first-round RT-PCR of the TCR CDR3. TCRdb reanalysed the multiplex PCR reads using MiXCR and keeps one entry per CDR3 protein. The sample has 330,000 or so distinct CDR3 sequences; roughly 19% are singletons. The material sequenced was blood. The receptors shown here come from a man in his fifties or sixties with Graves' ophthalmopathy.

In this sample, this clonotype turned up many times. The V gene is TRBV28, the J gene TRBJ2-7; 7 bases are shared with TRBD1. This CDR3 comprises 17 residues. The V gene's germline CDR1 is MDHEN and CDR2 SYDVKM. Trimming removed 7 bases from V and 5 bases from J; junction bases left unmatched: 20. CDR3 amino acids: CASTPDPPSDRDNEQYF. CDR3 bases: TGTGCCAGCACCCCCGACCCCCCCAGCGACAGGGACAACGAGCAGTACTTC.

This clonotype was detected once. The rearrangement uses TRBV30 and TRBJ1-3, with unresolved D. V lost 5 bases, J lost 2 bases, and 10 bases lay in between. The germline CDR1 and CDR2 sequences are GTSNPN and SVGIG (reference sequence). This CDR3 spans 13 amino acids. The DNA for the CDR3 is TGTGCCTGGGTCGAGAGGGCTGGAAACACCATATATTTT. Its translation is CAWVERAGNTIYF.

This clonotype was seen more than once but under ten times. V usage is TRBV24-1 and J usage is TRBJ2-2; 9 nucleotides agree with TRBD1. Trimming removed 11 bases from V and 4 bases from J; junction bases left unmatched: 7. Germline CDR1 reads KGHDR; CDR2 reads SFDVKD. The CDR3 is 14 amino acids. CDR3: CASRKGQGTGELFF. The CDR3 nucleotides are TGTGCCAGCAGAAAGGGACAGGGCACCGGGGAGCTGTTTTTT.

At least ten counts were recorded for this clonotype. The chain links TRBV28 to TRBJ2-1, with 7 nucleotides matching TRBD2. The germline V gene encodes CDR1 MDHEN and CDR2 SYDVKM. There are 14 residues in the CDR3. Germline trimming cut 2 bases from V and 9 bases from J; bases unmatched to any gene: 7. The CDR3 DNA reads as TGTGCCAGCAGTTTAACTAGCGCTGGAGGTGAGCAGTTCTTC. Amino acids: CASSLTSAGGEQFF.

The chain links TRBV20-1 to TRBJ1-4, with 7 bases fitting TRBD1. The length of the CDR3 is 12 residues. The J segment lost 8 bases and the V segment lost 5 bases, leaving 5 bases of the junction unmatched. Germline CDR1 is DFQATT and CDR2 is SNEGSKA (reference sequence). The CDR3 nucleotides read TGCAGTGCTGAGAAGGGGGCGGAAAAACTGTTTTTT. Amino acids: CSAEKGAEKLFF.

This clonotype was found a few times. This chain uses TRBV5-4 with TRBJ1-1, with no clear D. The germline V gene has CDR1 SGHNT and CDR2 YYREEE (reference sequence). The CDR3 consists of 13 residues. The V and J ends lost 4 bases and 9 bases respectively, with 16 bases between them. The CDR3 coding sequence is TGTGCCAGCAGCCCGGACGAGAGGCAAAAAGCTTTCTTT. Its translation is CASSPDERQKAFF.

V usage is TRBV6-1 and J usage is TRBJ2-3; weak D call: TRBD2 (5 bases). CDR3 size: 15 residues. Trimming took 4 bases from V and 0 from J, leaving 11 bases between them. From germline, CDR1 is MNHNS and CDR2 SASEGT. The CDR3 region has the DNA TGTGCCAGCAGTGTATCGAGCGGTAGCACAGATACGCAGTATTTT. The encoded protein is CASSVSSGSTDTQYF.

With regard to this clonotype: The junction shows a germline mismatch at one end, possibly a read error. The chain employs TRBV9 and TRBJ2-1; either TRBD1 or TRBD2 may fit D (6 bases each). The CDR3 totals 16 residues. Germline values: CDR1 SGDLS, CDR2 YYNGEE. CDR3 region: CAGSVEPGASYNEQFF. The CDR3 nucleotides are TGTGCCGGCAGCGTAGAGCCGGGGGCCTCCTACAATGAGCAGTTCTTC.

This clonotype was detected a few times. The chain links TRBV7-6 to TRBJ2-5; weak D call: TRBD1 (6 bases). The CDR3 sequence is 16 residues long. Trimming cost V 4 bases and J 3 bases, with 18 bases left between them. The germline gives CDR1 SGHVS, CDR2 FNYEAQ. In DNA form, the CDR3 reads TGTGCCAGCAGCTCGGTTACAGGGAGCATCGAAGAGACCCAGTACTTC. Its protein is CASSSVTGSIEETQYF. The whole variable domain, filled in from reference TRBV7-6 and TRBJ2-5, reads GAGVSQSPRYKVTKRGQDVALRCDPISGHVSLYWYRQALGQGPEFLTYFNYEAQQDKSGLPNDRFSAERPEGSISTLTIQRTEQRDSAMYRCASSSVTGSIEETQYFGPGTRLLVL.

This clonotype has a count of ten or more. The chain employs TRBV11-2 and TRBJ2-3, with D possibly being TRBD2 (7 bases). Trimming removed 8 bases from V and 2 bases from J, with 14 bases in between. CDR3 size: 14 residues. From germline, CDR1 is SGHAT and CDR2 FQNNGV. The DNA of the CDR3 is TGTGCCAGCGGAAGGGGGGGGATCACAGATACGCAGTATTTT. It specifies CASGRGGITDTQYF. Together with reference TRBV11-2 and TRBJ2-3, the CDR3 gives the full variable domain: EAGVAQSPRYKIIEKRQSVAFWCNPISGHATLYWYQQILGQGPKLLIQFQNNGVVDDSQLPKDRFSAERLKGVDSTLKIQPAKLEDSAVYLCASGRGGITDTQYFGPGTRLTVL.

The chain couples TRBV27 to TRBJ1-2; D might be TRBD1 (5 bases). The CDR3 has 14 residues. CDR1 MNHEY and CDR2 SMNVEV come from the germline V gene (reference sequence). V was cut by 3 bases and J by 7 bases, with 15 bases left in between. The CDR3 nucleotides read TGTGCCAGCAGTTTCCGCGGGGCGCAGATTGGCTACACCTTC. Translating it yields CASSFRGAQIGYTF.

In this sample, this clonotype turned up a few times. The chain uses TRBV4-2 and TRBJ2-3; TRBD2 agrees at 8 bases. This CDR3 has 17 residues. Germline CDR1 is LGHNA and CDR2 is YNFKEQ. J was trimmed by 3 bases and V by 0 bases; bases with no gene match: 8. The chain's CDR3 is CASSQDWAGGGTDTQYF. The CDR3 nucleotides are TGTGCCAGCAGCCAAGATTGGGCGGGAGGTGGTACAGATACGCAGTATTTT.